This T cell receptor (beta chain) comes out of a study of blood T cell repertoires in COVID-19. Across the whole study: Spain, Italy and the United States supplied samples that represented acute and convalescent COVID-19.

This clone was counted between two and nine times. As handled by the study authors: How many nucleated cells were present was estimated from reference gene primer amplification. Assay used: immunoSEQ multiplex PCR; TCRdb lists only in-frame clones, some missing. D and trimming come from the DNA, and the V and J calls and clone size come from that table. The table has fewer than 120,000 clones, approximately 67% seen once. The sample taken for sequencing was peripheral blood. This TCR derives from a woman aged 55-70 years with acute or convalescent COVID-19.

This CDR3 reads CASSLGLGVYNEQFF. In DNA, the CDR3 is TGTGCCAGCAGCTTGGGACTAGGGGTGTACAATGAGCAGTTCTTC. The chain is built from TRBV9 and TRBJ2-1, with TRBD2 matching 8 bases. The CDR3 is 15 residues long. The J segment lost 4 bases and the V segment lost 4 bases, leaving 7 bases of the junction unmatched. The germline V gene encodes CDR1 SGDLS and CDR2 YYNGEE.